The next 2 T cell receptor beta chains were all read from a single sample in a study of cytomegalovirus exposure and HLA in healthy donors. The study ran its PCR with 60 Vbeta and 13 Jbeta primers. Repertoires were generated with immunoSEQ multiplex PCR, while TCRdb's copy carries only in-frame clones and drops some. The sample comprises about 180,000 clones, around three quarters of which are singletons, and 5% to 7% rests with the top ten. The sequenced sample was PBMCs. These receptors were taken from a middle-aged man in good health and CMV-seronegative.

The V and J genes are TRBV6-5 and TRBJ2-7; possible D gene TRBD2, 6 bases. Trimming pared 5 bases from V and 0 bases from J, leaving 14 bases between. CDR3 length: 15 residues. Germline loops: CDR1 MNHEY, CDR2 SVGAGI. The DNA of the CDR3 is TGTGCCAGCAGTCCCGGGACTTACTTCTCCTACGAGCAGTACTTC. As protein: CASSPGTYFSYEQYF.

This rearrangement joins TRBV5-1 to TRBJ1-5; D possibly corresponds to TRBD1 (6 bases). This CDR3 spans 15 amino acids. Germline V gene data show CDR1 as SGHRS and CDR2 as YFSETQ. Trimming removed 0 bases at V and 9 bases at J, with 16 bases between. CDR3 residues: CASSLDFAQGLPQHF. The CDR3 bases are TGCGCCAGCAGCTTGGATTTTGCACAGGGCCTGCCCCAGCATTTT.